This T cell receptor beta chain was sequenced during a study of OX40 agonist ivuxolimab in advanced cancers. For the wider study: The costimulatory receptor OX40 (CD134) was targeted by ivuxolimab, a fully human IgG2 agonistic monoclonal antibody. Intravenous ivuxolimab was administered to patients every 2 weeks at six dose levels: 0.01, 0.1, 0.3, 1.5, 3 and 10 mg/kg. Of the approximately 50 patients in dose escalation, about 20 had hepatocellular carcinoma, around 15 had melanoma, 9 had renal cell carcinoma and 9 had head and neck cancer. The dose-escalation cohort was about 83% male with a mean age of 60 years, ranging from roughly 23 to 90. Prior anti-PD-1, anti-PD-L1 or anti-CTLA-4 therapy was permitted, and about two fifths of dose-escalation patients had received checkpoint inhibitors. Partial responses occurred in three dose-escalation patients, of whom one had hepatocellular carcinoma and two had cutaneous melanoma. The point of sequencing TCRbeta in the periphery was to test whether ivuxolimab changed TCR sequence diversity and drove clonal T-cell expansion. The monotherapy dose-escalation portion (N of about 50 patients) of the phase I ivuxolimab trial is reported in the paper. The paper's findings and limits, for the study overall: Antigen specificity was not determined for the clonally expanded peripheral T cells. Partial responders in the 0.1-3.0 mg/kg groups had among the lowest normalized peripheral clonal expansion, especially among CD8+ T cells. Low levels of normalized T-cell clonal expansion were also seen in some nonresponding patients. At doses from 0.1 to 3.0 mg/kg, clonal expansion was seen in both CD4+ and CD8+ blood T cells between baseline and week 6. After ivuxolimab, expanded clones were on average more numerous among CD8+ T cells than among CD4+ T cells.

Turning to this clone: Its recognized antigen is unknown. Base qualities are missing; no much larger clone stands one base away.

The CDR3, cysteine through phenylalanine, is 15 amino acids long. The DNA shown is the 45-base CDR3, in frame from base 1. V ends up 4 bases short and J 8 bases short, with an unmatched junction base count of 12. CDR1 and CDR2 are drawn from the germline V gene: MDHEN, SYDVKM. To sequence the TCRbeta CDR3 region, genomic DNA was isolated from the sorted cells. TCRbeta CDR3 regions were sequenced using the immunoSEQ Assay. In its TCRdb copy, this immuneACCESS table keeps in-frame sequences only and misses some clones. Where compared with another copy, unresolved V genes explain less than half of these, and the others have no known cause. Recorded for this sample are tens of thousands of clones; approximately 85% of them occurred a single time. The top ten clones comprise approximately 35% of the sample. The trial excluded patients who had a history of autoimmune disease or were on systemic immunosuppression. Peripheral blood for TCR sequencing was collected from all dose cohorts at baseline, on cycle 4 day 1, and on cycle 7 day 1. Samples came from an open-label, multicenter, first-in-human phase I dose-escalation trial of ivuxolimab. Adults with locally advanced or metastatic melanoma, renal cell, hepatocellular, or head and neck squamous cell carcinoma were enrolled in the trial. Before TCR sequencing, CD4+ and CD8+ T cells were separately sorted from peripheral blood.

Recombination linked TRBV28 to TRBJ2-5, and TRBD2 aligns with 8 junction nucleotides. The sample here was CD4+ or CD8+ T cells sorted from blood, taken in a trial of the OX40 agonist ivuxolimab. This clonotype was obtained from an adult with an advanced solid tumor such as melanoma, head and neck, liver or kidney cancer. In nucleotides, the sequence is TGTGCCAGCAGTTCCACAGCCGGGGGGGCGGACACCCAGTACTTC. It is translated as CASSSTAGGADTQYF.